These 14 T cell receptor beta chains originate from one sample sequenced in a study of T cell changes during pregnancy in multiple sclerosis. Sequenced by immunoSEQ multiplex PCR; TCRdb stores in-frame clones only, minus some. The sample lists about 50,000 clones; approximately 94% were seen once. Sample: CD4+ T cells from peripheral blood mononuclear cells, taken in the third trimester of pregnancy. The receptors derive from a female donor with multiple sclerosis, enrolled in a pregnancy study.

This clone was picked up one time. The rearrangement uses TRBV7-8 and TRBJ1-4; 11 bases map to TRBD1. Germline V CDR1 and CDR2: SGHVS, FQNEAQ. The ends lost 5 bases at V and 0 bases at J; junction bases unmatched: 5. The CDR3 contains 17 residues. The DNA of the CDR3 is TGTGCCAGCAGCCCAGGACAGGGGGCAGCAACTAATGAAAAACTGTTTTTT. This codes for CASSPGQGAATNEKLFF.

The chain couples TRBV7-9 to TRBJ2-2, with D perhaps matching TRBD2 (6 bases). Germline CDR1 SEHNR, CDR2 FQNEAQ (reference sequence). Trimming removed 5 bases from V and 2 bases from J, with 15 bases in between. CDR3 length: 16 amino acids. The CDR3 region is CASSPRSGTNTGELFF. The DNA for the CDR3 is TGTGCCAGCAGCCCCAGATCCGGGACTAACACCGGGGAGCTGTTTTTT.

This rearrangement joins TRBV18 to TRBJ2-2; 11 bases fit TRBD2. The CDR3 is 15 amino acids. In germline, CDR1 is KGHSH, CDR2 LQKENI. J lost 4 bases, V lost 3 bases, and 1 base had no gene match. The CDR3 nucleotides read TGTGCCAGCTCACCTACTAGCGGGAGCACCGGGGAGCTGTTTTTT. Its translation is CASSPTSGSTGELFF.

J is TRBJ2-1 and V is TRBV7-3, with 8 bases aligning to TRBD1. Germline V CDR1 and CDR2: SGHTA, FQGTGA. The CDR3 length is 15 residues. V shed 3 bases, J shed 4 bases, and the junction held 5 bases outside the gene matches. The CDR3 is CASSFDRGPYNEQFF. The CDR3 coding sequence is TGTGCCAGCAGCTTTGACAGGGGCCCATACAATGAGCAGTTCTTC.

V gene TRBV5-1 combines with J gene TRBJ2-3, with TRBD2 as a possible D gene (6 bases). The germline V gene encodes CDR1 SGHRS and CDR2 YFSETQ. The length of the CDR3 is 16 residues. Trimming shortened V by 4 bases and J by 5 bases, and 20 bases separated the two germline ends. The CDR3 nucleotides read TGCGCCAGCAGCCCCCCAAGACCCGGAGGGGTAGATACGCAGTATTTT. It specifies CASSPPRPGGVDTQYF.

This clone was detected only once. V is TRBV4-1 and J is TRBJ2-7, with 12 nucleotides matching TRBD2. Trimming removed 3 bases from V and 0 bases from J; junction bases left unmatched: 9. The CDR3 is 18 amino acids. The germline gives CDR1 MGHRA, CDR2 YSYEKL. The CDR3 loop reads CASSQGLAGSDSSYEQYF. Here the CDR3 DNA reads TGCGCCAGCAGCCAGGGACTAGCGGGTTCGGATAGCTCCTACGAGCAGTACTTC.

This chain joins TRBV28 and TRBJ2-5; the match to TRBD2 covers 9 bases. V gave up 6 bases and J gave up 4 bases; unmatched junction bases: 12. The germline V gene encodes CDR1 MDHEN and CDR2 SYDVKM. The CDR3 has 16 residues. CDR3 sequence (DNA): TGTGCCAGCAGCGGTAGCGGGAGAAACTTAGGAGAGACCCAGTACTTC. Protein sequence: CASSGSGRNLGETQYF. Combining the CDR3 with reference TRBV28 and TRBJ2-5 gives the whole variable domain DVKVTQSSRYLVKRTGEKVFLECVQDMDHENMFWYRQDPGLGLRLIYFSYDVKMKEKGDIPEGYSVSREKKERFSLILESASTNQTSMYLCASSGSGRNLGETQYFGPGTRLLVL.

V usage is TRBV5-1 and J usage is TRBJ2-7; tentatively, D is TRBD2 (6 bases). The CDR3 loop spans 16 amino acids. Deletions cut 0 bases from V and 0 bases from J, with 13 bases between. CDR1 SGHRS and CDR2 YFSETQ come from the germline V gene. CDR3 nucleotides: TGCGCCAGCAGCTTGGGTGGCGGGGAGAGCTCCTACGAGCAGTACTTC. Amino acids: CASSLGGGESSYEQYF.

The V call is TRBV2, the J call TRBJ2-7; the D is unclear. The V gene lost 3 bases and the J gene lost 9 bases, with 12 bases spanning the gap. From germline, CDR1 is SNHLY and CDR2 FYNNEI. The CDR3 is 12 residues long. The CDR3 coding sequence is TGTGCCAGCAGTGAGTCATCAACGGGGCAGTACTTC. The encoded protein is CASSESSTGQYF.

The CDR3 reads CASGLGGGETQYF. The CDR3 nucleotides are TGTGCTAGTGGTTTAGGGGGCGGCGAGACCCAGTACTTC. The genes are TRBV12-5 and TRBJ2-5; TRBD1 matches at 7 bases. This CDR3 spans 13 amino acids. The germline gives CDR1 LGHNT, CDR2 FRNRAP. The trim removed 3 bases at V and 5 bases at J, leaving 3 bases unmatched. Based on the CDR3 plus reference TRBV12-5 and TRBJ2-5, the full variable domain is DARVTQTPRHKVTEMGQEVTMRCQPILGHNTVFWYRQTMMQGLELLAYFRNRAPLDDSGMPKDRFSAEMPDATLATLKIQPSEPRDSAVYFCASGLGGGETQYFGPGTRLLVL.

This sequence joins TRBV5-1 and TRBJ1-1, with TRBD1 matching over 7 bases. CDR1 is SGHRS and CDR2 is YFSETQ in the germline V gene. Trimming at V came to 4 bases and at J to 3 bases, leaving 6 bases not matched to a gene. This CDR3 has 14 residues. For the CDR3, the DNA is TGCGCCAGCAGCCCGGGACAGACAGACACTGAAGCTTTCTTT. Protein product: CASSPGQTDTEAFF. Full variable domain (rest looked up from reference TRBV5-1 and TRBJ1-1): KAGVTQTPRYLIKTRGQQVTLSCSPISGHRSVSWYQQTPGQGLQFLFEYFSETQRNKGNFPGRFSGRQFSNSRSEMNVSTLELGDSALYLCASSPGQTDTEAFFGQGTRLTVV.

To note about this clone: Its ends do not fully match the called genes, so a read error is possible. Other nucleotide sequences from this sample produce the same CDR3. The chain links TRBV15 to TRBJ1-1; D is perhaps TRBD1 (5 bases). The CDR3 extends over 14 amino acids. Germline values: CDR1 LNHNV, CDR2 YYDKDF (reference sequence). As DNA, the CDR3 is TGCGCCACCAGCAGGGACTTCATGAACACTGAAGCTTTCTTT. As protein: CATSRDFMNTEAFF.

This rearrangement joins TRBV10-2 to TRBJ1-6, with TRBD1 as a possible D gene (6 bases). The germline V gene has CDR1 WSHSY and CDR2 SAAADI. The CDR3 covers 14 residues. V shed 8 bases and J shed 6 bases, with 14 bases lying between them. CDR3 sequence reads: CASHPRTVNSPLHF. The DNA for the CDR3 is TGCGCCAGCCACCCCCGGACAGTTAATTCACCCCTCCACTTT.

The chain recombines TRBV5-4 with TRBJ1-5, with 7 bases identical to TRBD1. The CDR3 totals 16 residues. The germline gives CDR1 SGHNT, CDR2 YYREEE (reference sequence). V dropped 6 bases and J dropped 2; count of bases not matched to a gene: 11. CDR3 in DNA: TGTGCCAGCATCTTAGAAGGGGGCGCCGGCAATCAGCCCCAGCATTTT. It yields the protein CASILEGGAGNQPQHF.